The subject of this entry is one T cell receptor beta chain. Its antigen remains unidentified. The data stem from a study of blood T cells in healthy people across ages. Study findings and constraints: PBMCs left unsorted prevented a conclusive naive versus antigen-experienced comparison.

V lost 8 bases to trimming and J lost 5 bases, with 18 bases between them. The CDR3 length is 14 residues. Germline assignment: CDR1 MNHEY and CDR2 SVGEGT. The second PCR ran roughly 7 to 12 cycles with a sample-barcoded 5' primer and J-beta primers. From each sample, at least 3 million paired-end reads containing CDR3 were obtained. MiXCR, run by TCRdb on the 5' RACE reads, gives a single entry per CDR3 protein. The sample lists 1.5 million to 2 million distinct CDR3 sequences; 28% were seen once. This clonotype was obtained from a woman aged 25 to 39 in good health. The source material was blood. The gene calls are TRBV6-2 or TRBV6-3 and TRBJ1-2; perhaps TRBD1 as D (6 bases). CDR3 bases: TGTGCCAGCGGTTCGCTTGACAGGAGATATGGCTACACCTTC. This sequence encodes CASGSLDRRYGYTF.